These 5 T cell receptor beta chains originate from one sample sequenced in a study of blood T cell repertoires in COVID-19. Clones were sequenced by immunoSEQ multiplex PCR, and TCRdb holds only the in-frame ones, with some missing. The sample shows some 260,000 clones, about 87% of them seen only once. Material: peripheral blood. All receptors derive from a woman aged 70-85 years with COVID-19, enrolled during active disease.

This clone was detected a few times. One end of the junction does not line up with germline, which may come from a read error. The V and J genes are TRBV18 and TRBJ1-5; no clear D gene. The CDR3 is 14 amino acids. Per the germline V gene, CDR1 is KGHSH and CDR2 is LQKENI. CDR3 sequence reads: CASSPPNSDQPQHF. Written as DNA, the CDR3 is TGTGCCAGCTCACCTCCGAATAGCGATCAGCCCCAGCATTTT. Full variable domain (rest looked up from reference TRBV18 and TRBJ1-5): NAGVMQNPRHLVRRRGQEARLRCSPMKGHSHVYWYRQLPEEGLKFMVYLQKENIIDESGMPKERFSAEFPKEGPSILRIQQVVRGDSAAYFCASSPPNSDQPQHFGDGTRLSIL.

V gene TRBV28 combines with J gene TRBJ2-7; D gene unclear. The CDR3 spans 13 residues. Germline values: CDR1 MDHEN, CDR2 SYDVKM. Between the trimmed V and J ends, which lost 4 bases and 2 bases, there was a span of 9 bases. CDR3 nucleotides: TGTGCCAGCAGTTCCGGGTCAGCCTACGAGCAGTACTTC. Protein product: CASSSGSAYEQYF.

This chain uses TRBV10-3 with TRBJ1-2; TRBD1 is a possible D gene (6 bases). The length of the CDR3 is 14 residues. Germline V gene sequence: CDR1 ENHRY, CDR2 SYGVKD. The V end lost 2 bases, the J end lost 6 bases, and 13 bases lay between the germline ends. The CDR3 sequence: CAISETGRVHGYTF. CDR3 nucleotide sequence: TGTGCCATCAGTGAGACAGGGCGGGTCCATGGCTACACCTTC.

The gene calls are TRBV5-1 and TRBJ2-7; TRBD1 matches at 9 bases. CDR1 and CDR2 from the germline V gene are SGHRS and YFSETQ. CDR3 size: 15 residues. V was clipped by 4 bases and J by 7 bases; unmatched bases: 12. The CDR3 is CASSRPDRGRGEQYF. The CDR3 DNA follows: TGCGCCAGCAGCCGGCCGGACAGGGGAAGAGGGGAGCAGTACTTC.

In this sample, this clone turned up a few times. V gene TRBV5-4 combines with J gene TRBJ2-7; 14 nucleotides align to TRBD2. The CDR3 runs to 15 residues. From germline, CDR1 is SGHNT and CDR2 YYREEE (reference sequence). Trimming took 4 bases from V and 6 from J; bases not matched to a gene: 6. CDR3 coding DNA: TGTGCCAGCAGCATGGGACTAGCGGGAGACTCCGAGCAGTACTTC. Translated: CASSMGLAGDSEQYF.